Shown below are 14 T cell receptor beta chains from a single sample sequenced in a study of glioma-infiltrating T cells. Using RNA template, CDR3s of TCR alpha and beta were amplified with iRepertoire arm-PCR. TCRdb reprocessed the multiplex PCR reads via MiXCR and lists one record per CDR3 protein. The repertoire holds about 200,000 distinct CDR3 sequences, with approximately 30% as singletons. The sample was glioma tissue, nonneoplastic brain tissue, or PBMCs (not recorded which). These receptors were obtained from a human donor with low-grade glioma or glioblastoma, undergoing nonglioma brain surgery, or in good health (not recorded which).

This clonotype was counted many times. This chain uses TRBV6-2 or TRBV6-3 with TRBJ2-7; D remains unclear. CDR1 is MNHEY and CDR2 is SVGEGT in the germline V gene. This CDR3 region has 13 residues. V dropped 8 bases and J dropped 3 bases, with 14 bases sitting between them. As DNA, the CDR3 is TGTGCCAGCCACGGCGGAAGAAACTACGAGCAGTACTTC. Encoded protein: CASHGGRNYEQYF.

CDR3 coding DNA: TGTGCCAGCAGTTGGACTAGACAAGAGACCCAGTACTTC. Its protein is CASSWTRQETQYF. The rearrangement joins TRBV6-2 or TRBV6-3 to TRBJ2-5; TRBD2 matches 7 bases. The CDR3 contains 13 residues. The V and J ends lost 4 bases and 2 bases, in that order; junction bases with no gene match: 1. Germline V gene lookup returns CDR1 MNHEY and CDR2 SVGEGT.

The sample holds a few counts of this clonotype. The chain has TRBV9 and TRBJ2-3; D might be TRBD1 or TRBD2, each matching 5 bases. V was shortened by 2 bases and J by 0 bases, with 10 bases between the two germline ends. This CDR3 contains 15 residues. The germline V gene encodes CDR1 SGDLS and CDR2 YYNGEE. The CDR3 here is CASSVQGGSTDTQYF. CDR3 nucleotides: TGTGCCAGCAGCGTTCAGGGCGGGAGCACAGATACGCAGTATTTT.

This clonotype was counted ten times or more. The chain carries TRBV7-2 and TRBJ2-3; D is unclear. The V gene's germline CDR1 is SGHTA and CDR2 FQGNSA. Trimming stripped 1 base from V and 2 bases from J, with 4 bases between. CDR3 size: 13 residues. The CDR3 sequence: CASSLENTDTQYF. The DNA for the CDR3 is TGTGCCAGCAGCTTAGAGAACACAGATACGCAGTATTTT.

V gene TRBV7-9 combines with J gene TRBJ2-1; unclear D gene. The CDR3 contains 15 residues. CDR1 and CDR2 from the germline V gene are SEHNR and FQNEAQ (reference sequence). V was cut by 5 bases and J by 10 bases, with 21 bases left in between. The DNA for the CDR3 is TGTGCCAGCAGCGTAAAAATTAGAGTCAGCGACGAGCAGTTCTTC. It encodes CASSVKIRVSDEQFF.

On this clonotype: It may be a read error: a sequence one base away is much more abundant. The chain couples TRBV4-1 to TRBJ2-7; no reliable D call. Germline-derived CDR1 and CDR2 are MGHRA and YSYEKL. This CDR3 contains 13 residues. V lost 4 bases and J 7 bases, leaving 14 bases between the germline ends. The DNA for the CDR3 is TGCGCCAGCAGCCTAATTAGCAGCGAGGAGCAGTACTTC. This translates into CASSLISSEEQYF.

The rearrangement joins TRBV6-2 or TRBV6-3 to TRBJ1-5, with D possibly TRBD1 on 5 matching bases. The CDR3 spans 15 residues. Per the germline V gene, CDR1 is MNHEY and CDR2 is SVGEGT. The V and J ends lost 8 bases and 0 bases respectively, with 14 bases between them. The CDR3 sequence is CASGTTAVSNQPQHF. The CDR3 coding sequence is TGTGCCAGCGGAACGACAGCGGTTAGCAATCAGCCCCAGCATTTT.

Remarks on this clonotype: Lacking the conserved final phenylalanine or tryptophan, this CDR3 likely reflects a read error. The chain couples TRBV19 to TRBJ1-2, with D unresolved. CDR1 LNHDA and CDR2 SQIVND come from the germline V gene (reference sequence). The CDR3 totals 13 residues. Trimming left V 2 bases short and J 2 bases short, with 6 bases between. The CDR3 region is CASSIWENYGYTI. CDR3 sequence (DNA): TGTGCCAGTAGTATATGGGAAAACTATGGCTACACCATC.

This clonotype was counted at least ten times. The CDR3 here is CASSLIQFRRAGEQFF. The CDR3 coding sequence is TGTGCCAGCAGTCTCATCCAGTTCCGGAGGGCAGGGGAGCAGTTCTTC. The chain recombines TRBV28 with TRBJ2-1; D is perhaps TRBD2 (6 bases). Germline CDR1 and CDR2: MDHEN and SYDVKM. The ends were cut back, 5 bases at V and 10 bases at J, with 24 bases in the middle. The CDR3 is 16 amino acids. Based on the CDR3 plus reference TRBV28 and TRBJ2-1, the full variable domain is DVKVTQSSRYLVKRTGEKVFLECVQDMDHENMFWYRQDPGLGLRLIYFSYDVKMKEKGDIPEGYSVSREKKERFSLILESASTNQTSMYLCASSLIQFRRAGEQFFGPGTRLTVL.

The V and J genes are TRBV5-1 and TRBJ1-6; 7 positions agree with TRBD1. V shed 2 bases and J 10 bases; nucleotides not matched to a gene: 12. Germline CDR1 SGHRS, CDR2 YFSETQ. This CDR3 is built from 16 residues. CDR3 sequence (DNA): TGCGCCAGCAGCTTCCTCGGACAGGCCACTGGGTCACCCCTCCACTTT. Translation: CASSFLGQATGSPLHF.

Details on this clonotype: At one of its ends the junction is not consistent with the germline gene, which may arise from a read error. The CDR3 reads CASSRQIPSAYYNEKFF. The CDR3 nucleotides read TGTGCCAGCAGTCGACAGATCCCCAGCGCCTACTACAATGAGAAGTTCTTC. The chain couples TRBV7-2 to TRBJ2-1; weak D call: TRBD1 (5 bases). This CDR3 is 17 amino acids long. Per the germline V gene, CDR1 is SGHTA and CDR2 is FQGNSA.

The J gene is TRBJ1-5, the V gene TRBV28; D perhaps matches TRBD1 (5 bases). Germline V lookup: CDR1 MDHEN, CDR2 SYDVKM. Deletions cut 1 base from V and 9 bases from J, with 19 bases between. There are 16 residues in the CDR3. CDR3 bases: TGTGCCAGCAGTTTATTCGGGCAGGGCGACGGTCGGCCCCAGCATTTT. Amino acid sequence: CASSLFGQGDGRPQHF.

The chain employs TRBV4-3 and TRBJ2-2; possibly TRBD2 for D (5 bases). The CDR3 has 18 residues. V lost 0 bases to trimming and J lost 5 bases, with 19 bases between them. Per germline, CDR1 LGHNA and CDR2 YSLEER. CDR3 sequence (DNA): TGCGCCAGCAGCCAAGATGTAGCGCGTCTTGGGAGTACCGGGGAGCTGTTTTTT. It is translated as CASSQDVARLGSTGELFF.

This rearrangement joins TRBV3-1 to TRBJ2-3; the D is unclear. The germline gives CDR1 LGHDT, CDR2 YNNKEL (reference sequence). The CDR3 consists of 11 residues. V gave up 5 bases and J gave up 6 bases, with 6 bases separating them. In DNA form, the CDR3 reads TGTGCCAGCAGCTACGACGATACGCAGTATTTT. Protein product: CASSYDDTQYF.